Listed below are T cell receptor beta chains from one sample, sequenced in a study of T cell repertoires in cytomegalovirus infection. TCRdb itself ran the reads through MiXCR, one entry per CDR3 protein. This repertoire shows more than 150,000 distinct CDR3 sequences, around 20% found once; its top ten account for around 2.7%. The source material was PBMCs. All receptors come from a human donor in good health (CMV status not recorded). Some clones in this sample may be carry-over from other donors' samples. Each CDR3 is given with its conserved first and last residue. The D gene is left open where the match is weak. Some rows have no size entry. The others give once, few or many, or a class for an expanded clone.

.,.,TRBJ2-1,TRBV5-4,CASSPPRGHHNEQFF,TGTGCCAGCAGCCCCCCGCGGGGCCACCACAATGAGCAGTTCTTC
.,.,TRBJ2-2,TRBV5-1,CASSSETRGTGELFF,TGCGCCAGCAGCTCAGAGACTAGGGGCACCGGGGAGCTGTTTTTT
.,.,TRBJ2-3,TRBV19,CASSEWGPHLSTDTQYF,TGTGCCAGTAGTGAATGGGGACCTCATCTTAGCACAGATACGCAGTATTTT
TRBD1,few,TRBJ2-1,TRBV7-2,CASSWGGTGLPNEQFF,TGTGCCAGCAGCTGGGGGGGGACAGGGCTACCCAATGAGCAGTTCTTC
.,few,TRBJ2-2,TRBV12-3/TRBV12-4,CASREANTGELFF,TGTGCCAGCAGAGAGGCGAACACCGGGGAGCTGTTTTTT
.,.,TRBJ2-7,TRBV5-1,CASSPQEGAYYEQYF,TGCGCCAGCAGCCCCCAAGAGGGAGCCTACTACGAGCAGTACTTC
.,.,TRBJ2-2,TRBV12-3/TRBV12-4,CATRTTRTGELFF,TGTGCCACCAGGACTACCCGAACCGGGGAGCTGTTTTTT
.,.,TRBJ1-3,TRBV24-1,CATKGSGNTIYF,TGTGCCACCAAGGGGTCTGGAAACACCATATATTTT
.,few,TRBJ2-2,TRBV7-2,CASSFVHTGELFF,TGTGCCAGCAGCTTCGTTCACACCGGGGAGCTGTTTTTT
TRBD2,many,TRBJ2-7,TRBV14,CASSQVAGGSYEQYF,TGTGCCAGCAGCCAAGTAGCGGGGGGATCCTACGAGCAGTACTTC
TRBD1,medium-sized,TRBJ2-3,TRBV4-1,CASSQDGTVRDTQYF,TGCGCCAGCAGCCAAGACGGGACAGTTAGAGATACGCAGTATTTT
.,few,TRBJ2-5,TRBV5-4,CASSQTGIQYF,TGTGCCAGCAGCCAAACAGGGATCCAGTACTTC
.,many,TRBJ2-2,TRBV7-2,CASSSTRARGGELFF,TGTGCCAGCAGCTCCACCCGGGCCCGCGGCGGGGAGCTGTTTTTT
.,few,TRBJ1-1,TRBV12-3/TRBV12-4,CASSLRAMNTEAFF,TGTGCCAGCAGTTTAAGAGCCATGAACACTGAAGCTTTCTTT
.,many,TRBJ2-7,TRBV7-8,CASSPTGQSYEQYF,TGTGCCAGCAGTCCAACCGGACAGAGCTACGAGCAGTACTTC
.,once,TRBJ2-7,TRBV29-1,CSVRDNHSYEQYF,TGCAGCGTCCGGGACAACCACTCCTACGAGCAGTACTTC
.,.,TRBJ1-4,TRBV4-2,CASSQEISGATNEKLFF,TGTGCCAGCAGCCAAGAGATAAGCGGTGCAACTAATGAAAAACTGTTTTTT
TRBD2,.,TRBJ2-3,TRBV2,CASSRPGLAGDTDTQYF,TGTGCCAGCAGCCGACCTGGACTAGCGGGAGACACAGATACGCAGTATTTT
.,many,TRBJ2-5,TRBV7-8,CASRPGLLETQYF,TGTGCCAGCAGACCAGGGTTGCTAGAGACCCAGTACTTC
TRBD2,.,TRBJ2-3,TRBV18,CASSLILAGGDDHTDTQYF,TGTGCCAGCTCCCTCATATTAGCGGGGGGCGACGACCACACAGATACGCAGTATTTT
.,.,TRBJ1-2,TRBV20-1,CSARGTAGGYTF,TGCAGTGCTAGAGGGACAGCCGGGGGCTACACCTTC
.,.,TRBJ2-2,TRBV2,CASSERVTNTGELFF,TGTGCCAGCAGTGAACGGGTCACGAACACCGGGGAGCTGTTTTTT
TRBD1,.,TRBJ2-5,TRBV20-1,CSATGTGVETQYF,TGCAGTGCTACCGGGACAGGGGTAGAGACCCAGTACTTC
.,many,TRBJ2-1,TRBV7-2,CASGQVEQFF,TGTGCCAGCGGTCAGGTGGAGCAGTTCTTC
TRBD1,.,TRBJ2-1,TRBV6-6,CSSSGSGQGRTEQFF,TGTTCCAGCAGTGGGAGCGGACAGGGGCGGACTGAGCAGTTCTTC
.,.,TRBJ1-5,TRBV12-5,CASGFELDSRSGQPQHF,TGTGCTAGTGGTTTCGAGTTGGACAGTCGGTCTGGGCAGCCCCAGCATTTT
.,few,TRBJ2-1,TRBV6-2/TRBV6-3,CASSYSRGEQFF,TGTGCCAGCAGTTACTCGAGAGGTGAGCAGTTCTTC
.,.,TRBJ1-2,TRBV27,CASSNPTGTHGYTF,TGTGCCAGCAGCAACCCAACAGGAACCCATGGCTACACCTTC